This TCR beta chain was documented in a study of regulatory T cells in long-lasting Graves disease. Whole-study findings and limits: Peripheral blood was the sole material, not thyroid tissue. Persistent-disease Graves' patients showed less TCR diversity than new cases.

Notes on this clonotype: The antigen is unknown. This CDR3 is missing its conserved last phenylalanine or tryptophan, likely due to a read error.

Relying on iRepertoire HTBI primers and Arm-PCR of CDR3 regions, the team built TCR beta libraries. MiXCR, applied by TCRdb to the multiplex PCR reads, yields one record per CDR3 protein. Of 400,000 to 450,000 distinct CDR3 sequences listed, over 15% are singletons. This CDR3 has 14 amino acids. V was shortened by 6 bases and J by 2 bases, with 11 bases between the two germline ends. From germline, CDR1 is MNHEY and CDR2 SVGEGT. Described time point: newly diagnosed GD, antithyroid drugs for less than 3 months. Preparation of the TCR library used RNA extracted from PBMCs. These same records also appear under a second study, on T cells in Graves' hyperthyroidism and ophthalmopathy.

The chain couples TRBV6-2 or TRBV6-3 to TRBJ1-5, with a possible D match to TRBD1 (6 bases). The sequence came from a woman in her 30s with Graves disease. The sample consisted of peripheral blood mononuclear cells (PBMCs), taken at new diagnosis, from a patient treated with antithyroid drugs. The CDR3 sequence: CASSPSGGNQPQHI. The CDR3 bases are TGTGCCAGCAGCCCCTCAGGGGGCAATCAGCCCCAGCATATT.